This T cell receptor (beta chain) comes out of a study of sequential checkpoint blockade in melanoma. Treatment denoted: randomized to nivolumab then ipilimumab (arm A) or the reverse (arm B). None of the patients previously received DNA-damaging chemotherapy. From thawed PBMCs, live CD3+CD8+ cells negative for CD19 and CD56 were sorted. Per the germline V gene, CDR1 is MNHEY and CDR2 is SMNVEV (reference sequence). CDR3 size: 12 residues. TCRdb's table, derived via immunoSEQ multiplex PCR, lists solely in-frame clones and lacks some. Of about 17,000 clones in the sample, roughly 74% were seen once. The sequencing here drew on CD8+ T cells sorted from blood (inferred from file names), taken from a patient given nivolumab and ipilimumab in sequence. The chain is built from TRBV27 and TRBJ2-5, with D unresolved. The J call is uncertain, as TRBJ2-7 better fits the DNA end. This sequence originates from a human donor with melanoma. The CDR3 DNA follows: TGTGCCAGCAGTACTGGTAGCTACGAGCAGTACTTC. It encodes CASSTGSYEQYF.